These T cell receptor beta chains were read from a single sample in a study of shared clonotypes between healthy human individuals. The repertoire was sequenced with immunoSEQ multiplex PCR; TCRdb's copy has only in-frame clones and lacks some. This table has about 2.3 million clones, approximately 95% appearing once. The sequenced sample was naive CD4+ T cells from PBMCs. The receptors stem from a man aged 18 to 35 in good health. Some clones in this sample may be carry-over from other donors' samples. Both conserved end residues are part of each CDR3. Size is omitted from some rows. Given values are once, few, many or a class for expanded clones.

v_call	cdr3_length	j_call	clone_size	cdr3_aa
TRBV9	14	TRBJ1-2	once	CASSPEQGNYGYTF
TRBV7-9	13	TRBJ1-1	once	CASSPLRNTEAFF
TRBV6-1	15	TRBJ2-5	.	CASSGVSRVPETQYF
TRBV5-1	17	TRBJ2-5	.	CASSLGMGTGTEETQYF
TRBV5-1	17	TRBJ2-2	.	CASSTRTLADNTGELFF
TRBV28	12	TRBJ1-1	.	CASSSTGERAFF
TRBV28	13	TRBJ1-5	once	CASSLVSNQPQHF
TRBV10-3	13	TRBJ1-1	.	CAMTAGDNTEAFF
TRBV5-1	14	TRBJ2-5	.	CASSLRGLQETQYF
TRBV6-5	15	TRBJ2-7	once	CASSYEASGVWEQYF
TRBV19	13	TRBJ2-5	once	CASLPREGQTQYF
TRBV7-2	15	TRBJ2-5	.	CASSLEVLGGETQYF
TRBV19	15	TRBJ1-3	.	CASSTGTISGNTIYF
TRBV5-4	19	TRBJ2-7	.	CASSPGGLAGVGGPYEQYF
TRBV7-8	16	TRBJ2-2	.	CASSPNRLAVTGELFF
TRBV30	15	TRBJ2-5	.	CAWSPWGEWWETQYF
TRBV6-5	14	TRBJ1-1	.	CASRPPGGRTEAFF
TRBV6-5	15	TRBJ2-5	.	CASSYSGTKGETQYF
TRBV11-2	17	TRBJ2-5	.	CASSLVVGSALQETQYF
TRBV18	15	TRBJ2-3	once	CASSPSGGITDTQYF
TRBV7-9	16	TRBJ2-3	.	CASSLATSVGTDTQYF
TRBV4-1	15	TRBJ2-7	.	CASSSRASDTYEQYF
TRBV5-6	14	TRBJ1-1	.	CASSLARGGTEAFF